This is a list of T cell receptor beta chains from one sample in a study of T cell responses to AZD1222 COVID-19 vaccine. The method was immunoSEQ multiplex PCR; TCRdb's version includes in-frame clones alone and lacks a portion of them. Of 150,000 to 200,000 clones listed, about 92% are singletons. Source: peripheral blood, taken 28 days after the second AZD1222 dose. The receptors were gathered from an adult who received the AZD1222 COVID-19 vaccine. Both conserved end residues are part of each CDR3. A D gene is named only where the DNA matches it firmly. Rows may omit the clone size; those that give it use once, few, many or a size class.

D gene	clone size	V gene	J gene	CDR3 protein	CDR3 DNA
TRBD1	NA	TRBV5-1	TRBJ2-2	CASSLALGQGIGELFF	TGCGCCAGCAGCTTGGCCTTGGGACAGGGTATCGGGGAGCTGTTTTTT
TRBD2	NA	TRBV5-4	TRBJ2-7	CASSLAGGLEYEQYF	TGTGCCAGCAGCTTGGCGGGAGGGCTAGAGTACGAGCAGTACTTC
TRBD2	NA	TRBV6-5	TRBJ2-1	CASRRDFSGIDEQFF	TGTGCCAGCAGGAGGGATTTTAGCGGGATTGATGAGCAGTTCTTC
NA	NA	TRBV28	TRBJ2-3	CASSPPGSSTDTQYF	TGTGCCAGCAGTCCCCCCGGTTCTAGCACAGATACGCAGTATTTT
NA	NA	TRBV7-9	TRBJ2-7	CASSLGDFWTYEQYF	TGTGCCAGCAGCTTAGGGGACTTTTGGACCTACGAGCAGTACTTC
NA	few	TRBV19	TRBJ1-6	CASSMLQDNSPLHF	TGTGCCAGTAGTATGTTACAGGATAATTCACCCCTCCACTTT
NA	NA	TRBV2	TRBJ1-6	CASSEQGRPTGPLHF	TGTGCCAGCAGTGAGCAGGGCCGCCCGACGGGGCCCCTCCACTTT
TRBD1	NA	TRBV19	TRBJ1-5	CASSIAGQSVSNQPQHF	TGTGCCAGTAGTATAGCGGGACAGTCGGTTAGCAATCAGCCCCAGCATTTT
NA	NA	TRBV7-8	TRBJ1-5	CASSDPTGSSQSAQHF	TGTGCCAGCAGCGACCCGACCGGATCCTCCCAATCGGCCCAGCATTTT
NA	NA	TRBV28	TRBJ2-7	CASSLIHSSYEQYF	TGTGCCAGCAGTTTAATACACAGCTCCTACGAGCAGTACTTC
TRBD2	once	TRBV5-6	TRBJ2-7	CASSLAPSGGYEQYF	TGTGCCAGCAGCTTGGCGCCTAGCGGGGGATACGAGCAGTACTTC
TRBD2	once	TRBV5-1	TRBJ2-7	CASSGLSGRNYEQYF	TGCGCCAGCAGCGGACTTAGCGGGAGGAACTACGAGCAGTACTTC
NA	few	TRBV27	TRBJ1-4	CASSFLFPGGEKLFF	TGTGCCAGCAGTTTCTTATTCCCAGGTGGTGAAAAACTGTTTTTT
NA	NA	TRBV7-6	TRBJ1-2	CASSLGVSPNYGYTF	TGTGCCAGCAGCTTAGGTGTCAGCCCCAACTATGGCTACACCTTC
NA	NA	TRBV5-4	TRBJ1-2	CASSLMVEGYGYTF	TGTGCCAGCAGCTTGATGGTGGAGGGCTATGGCTACACCTTC
NA	NA	TRBV27	TRBJ1-3	CASSSKGVHSGNTIYF	TGTGCCAGCTCCTCAAAGGGCGTCCACTCTGGAAACACCATATATTTT
NA	NA	TRBV6-6	TRBJ1-5	CASVRGDMGNQPQHF	TGTGCCAGCGTCCGAGGGGATATGGGCAATCAGCCCCAGCATTTT
NA	NA	TRBV7-9	TRBJ2-7	CASSLASGTYEQYF	TGTGCCAGCAGCTTAGCGTCCGGAACCTACGAGCAGTACTTC
NA	NA	TRBV7-2	TRBJ2-3	CASSPQSSTDTQYF	TGTGCCAGCAGTCCTCAATCTAGCACAGATACGCAGTATTTT
TRBD1	NA	TRBV10-3	TRBJ2-1	CAISGQGAEEQFF	TGTGCCATCAGTGGACAGGGGGCTGAGGAGCAGTTCTTC
NA	once	TRBV18	TRBJ2-7	CASSVSAPLYEQYF	TGTGCCAGCTCAGTTAGCGCCCCTCTCTACGAGCAGTACTTC
NA	NA	TRBV6-6	TRBJ1-2	CASSYRDYGYTF	TGTGCCAGCAGTTACCGAGACTATGGCTACACCTTC
TRBD2	NA	TRBV4-2	TRBJ2-7	CASSQDYGGSEDEQYF	TGTGCCAGCAGCCAAGACTACGGGGGGTCTGAGGACGAGCAGTACTTC
NA	NA	TRBV5-1	TRBJ1-1	CASSVGSADTEAFF	TGCGCCAGCAGTGTTGGATCGGCGGACACTGAAGCTTTCTTT
TRBD2	NA	TRBV28	TRBJ2-3	CASSSRLAESTDTQYF	TGTGCCAGCAGTTCACGACTAGCCGAAAGCACAGATACGCAGTATTTT
NA	NA	TRBV28	TRBJ1-1	CASFQGPNTEAFF	TGTGCCAGCTTCCAGGGACCGAACACTGAAGCTTTCTTT
NA	NA	TRBV2	TRBJ2-2	CASSEVRDPRTGELFF	TGTGCCAGCAGTGAAGTTCGGGACCCAAGGACCGGGGAGCTGTTTTTT
NA	NA	TRBV7-2	TRBJ1-1	CASSLDRNTEAFF	TGTGCCAGCAGCTTAGACAGGAACACTGAAGCTTTCTTT
NA	once	TRBV7-9	TRBJ1-2	CASSSREPTFGYTF	TGTGCCAGCAGCTCCAGGGAACCCACCTTCGGCTACACCTTC